The 7 T cell receptor beta chains reported below all come from one sample, sequenced in a study of cytomegalovirus exposure and HLA in healthy donors. In the PCR, 60 Vbeta and 13 Jbeta primers were used. TCRdb's copy holds only in-frame clones and misses some; the assay was immunoSEQ multiplex PCR. The sample holds under 200,000 clones, about 80% seen once. Sequencing used PBMCs. The receptors were sampled from a girl between 5 and 17 years old in good health and CMV-seropositive.

The chain joins TRBV9 to TRBJ2-3; D is perhaps TRBD2 (7 bases). Per the germline V gene, CDR1 is SGDLS and CDR2 is YYNGEE. V lost 0 bases and J 2 bases, leaving 22 bases between the germline ends. CDR3 size: 19 residues. As DNA, the CDR3 is TGTGCCAGCAGCGTAGGCCTGAGTGGCGCGGGGGCTACCACAGATACGCAGTATTTT. Its translation: CASSVGLSGAGATTDTQYF.

V is TRBV6-5 and J is TRBJ2-4, with 7 bases matching TRBD1. With 5 bases clipped from V and 5 bases from J, the junction kept 3 bases outside the gene matches. This CDR3 has 13 residues. Germline loops: CDR1 MNHEY, CDR2 SVGAGI. CDR3 region: CASSRGPENIQYF. As DNA, the CDR3 is TGTGCCAGCAGTAGGGGGCCCGAAAACATTCAGTACTTC.

The rearrangement uses TRBV27 and TRBJ2-2; TRBD1 might be the D (5 bases). Germline V gene data show CDR1 as MNHEY and CDR2 as SMNVEV (reference sequence). Trimming took off 3 bases at V and 1 base at J, with 12 bases between the two ends. The CDR3 has 16 amino acids. The CDR3 sequence is CASSFITGKNTGELFF. In DNA form, the CDR3 reads TGTGCCAGCAGTTTTATCACAGGAAAGAACACCGGGGAGCTGTTTTTT.

The rearrangement links TRBV10-3 to TRBJ2-6; 10 nucleotides agree with TRBD1. The CDR3 contains 17 residues. The germline V gene has CDR1 ENHRY and CDR2 SYGVKD. V lost 9 bases, J lost 0 bases, and 8 bases stayed unmatched. CDR3 in amino acids: CAITERTGGSGANVLTF. As DNA, the CDR3 is TGTGCCATAACGGAACGGACAGGGGGCTCTGGGGCCAACGTCCTGACTTTC.

This clone was picked up one time. J is TRBJ1-5 and V is TRBV5-5; D is possibly TRBD1 (5 bases). The V and J ends lost 4 bases and 4 bases respectively, with 15 bases between them. Germline values: CDR1 SGHKS, CDR2 YYEKEE (reference sequence). The CDR3 totals 15 residues. The CDR3 reads CASSAGPGGNQPQHF. The CDR3 nucleotides read TGTGCCAGCAGCGCCGGGCCGGGGGGAAATCAGCCCCAGCATTTT.

With regard to this clone: In the same sample, other DNA sequences code for this CDR3. The V call is TRBV29-1, the J call TRBJ1-1; D gene uncertain. This CDR3 is built from 14 residues. Germline V CDR1 and CDR2: SQVTM, ANQGSEA. V gave up 7 bases and J gave up 0 bases, with 15 bases separating them. The CDR3 DNA is TGCAGCGCTATCGAAGGACTGATGAACACTGAAGCTTTCTTT. Amino acid sequence: CSAIEGLMNTEAFF.

The rearrangement links TRBV28 to TRBJ1-1; perhaps TRBD1 as D (5 bases). Per germline, CDR1 MDHEN and CDR2 SYDVKM. This CDR3 is built from 20 residues. The V end was cut by 3 bases, the J end by 0 bases, with 26 bases between. CDR3 residues: CASSFDTPHDSHFMNTEAFF. CDR3 DNA: TGTGCCAGCAGTTTTGACACACCCCATGACAGCCACTTCATGAACACTGAAGCTTTCTTT. The full variable domain, with the rest looked up from reference TRBV28 and TRBJ1-1, is DVKVTQSSRYLVKRTGEKVFLECVQDMDHENMFWYRQDPGLGLRLIYFSYDVKMKEKGDIPEGYSVSREKKERFSLILESASTNQTSMYLCASSFDTPHDSHFMNTEAFFGQGTRLTVV.